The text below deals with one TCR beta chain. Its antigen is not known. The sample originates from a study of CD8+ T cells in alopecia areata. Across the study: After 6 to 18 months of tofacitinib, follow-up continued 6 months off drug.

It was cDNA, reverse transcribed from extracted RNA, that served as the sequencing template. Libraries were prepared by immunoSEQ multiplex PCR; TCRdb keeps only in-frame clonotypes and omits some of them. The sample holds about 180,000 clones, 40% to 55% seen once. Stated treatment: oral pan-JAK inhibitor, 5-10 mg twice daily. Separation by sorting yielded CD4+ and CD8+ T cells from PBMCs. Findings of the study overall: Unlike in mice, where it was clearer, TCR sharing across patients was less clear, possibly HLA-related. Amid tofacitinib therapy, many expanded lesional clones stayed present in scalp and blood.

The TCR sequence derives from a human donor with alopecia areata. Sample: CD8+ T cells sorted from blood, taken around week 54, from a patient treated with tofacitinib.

The CDR3 DNA reads TGCGCCAGCAGCCAAGCCAGGGGCTACGAGCAGTACTTC. It yields the protein CASSQARGYEQYF. V usage is TRBV4-1 and J usage is TRBJ2-7; maybe TRBD1 (6 bases). CDR1 and CDR2 (germline): MGHRA, YSYEKL. The CDR3 is 13 amino acids. V gave up 1 base and J gave up 3 bases, with 7 bases separating them.